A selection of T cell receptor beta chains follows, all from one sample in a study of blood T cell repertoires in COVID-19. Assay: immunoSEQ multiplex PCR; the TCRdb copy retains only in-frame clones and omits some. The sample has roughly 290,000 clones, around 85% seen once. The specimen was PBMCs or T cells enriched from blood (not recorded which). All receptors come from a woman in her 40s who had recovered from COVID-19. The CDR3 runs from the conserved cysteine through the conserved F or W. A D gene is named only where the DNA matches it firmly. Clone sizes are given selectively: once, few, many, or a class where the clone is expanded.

DNA: TGTGCCAGCAGTACCCGACAAGATCAGCCCCAGCATTTT; CDR3: CASSTRQDQPQHF; J: TRBJ1-5; D: -; V: TRBV6-5; size: -
DNA: TGTGCCAGCAGCCCAGGGGGACAGCCCTACGAGCAGTACTTC; CDR3: CASSPGGQPYEQYF; J: TRBJ2-7; D: TRBD1; V: TRBV11-3; size: -
DNA: TGTGCCAGCAGCTTAGTCGCGGGTCCTAATTCACCCCTCCACTTT; CDR3: CASSLVAGPNSPLHF; J: TRBJ1-6; D: -; V: TRBV7-2; size: -
DNA: TGTGCCAGCAGGCGAGACTACGAGCAGTACTTC; CDR3: CASRRDYEQYF; J: TRBJ2-7; D: -; V: TRBV28; size: -
DNA: TGTGCCAGTAGAGGGGACAGGGGTCGAAATCAGCCCCAGCATTTT; CDR3: CASRGDRGRNQPQHF; J: TRBJ1-5; D: TRBD1; V: TRBV19; size: -
DNA: TGTGCCAGCAGTCTTGGGCAGGGGAGCTACGAGCAGTACTTC; CDR3: CASSLGQGSYEQYF; J: TRBJ2-7; D: -; V: TRBV28; size: -
DNA: TGTGCCAGCAGCACTCGGACAGGGTCATACTACGAGCAGTACTTC; CDR3: CASSTRTGSYYEQYF; J: TRBJ2-7; D: TRBD1; V: TRBV3-1/TRBV3-2; size: -
DNA: TGTGCCAGCAGCCAAGATCCCGGGAACCCTGAAGCTTTCTTT; CDR3: CASSQDPGNPEAFF; J: TRBJ1-1; D: -; V: TRBV3-1/TRBV3-2; size: once
DNA: TGTGCCAGCAGTCCTGGACACGGCCCGGGTTATACTGAAGCTTTCTTT; CDR3: CASSPGHGPGYTEAFF; J: TRBJ1-1; D: -; V: TRBV28; size: -
DNA: TGTGCCAGCAGCCAAGAAGGGAGGACAGGTCCTCGAGATGAAAAACTGTTTTTT; CDR3: CASSQEGRTGPRDEKLFF; J: TRBJ1-4; D: TRBD1; V: TRBV3-1/TRBV3-2; size: -
DNA: TGTGCCAGCAGTTACTCGCCCAGGCCCCGCTCCAATGGCTACACCTTC; CDR3: CASSYSPRPRSNGYTF; J: TRBJ1-2; D: -; V: TRBV6-5; size: -
DNA: TGCAGCGCCGGGACACTCCTCTCAGATACGCAGTATTTT; CDR3: CSAGTLLSDTQYF; J: TRBJ2-3; D: -; V: TRBV29-1; size: -
DNA: TGTGCCAGCAGCATAGGACTAGCGGGAAGTGAGCAGTTCTTC; CDR3: CASSIGLAGSEQFF; J: TRBJ2-1; D: TRBD2; V: TRBV7-3; size: -
DNA: TGTGCCAGCAGTTACTCTGGAGTTGACGAGCAGTACTTC; CDR3: CASSYSGVDEQYF; J: TRBJ2-7; D: -; V: TRBV6-6; size: -
DNA: TGTGCCACCAGCAGAGATCAGGGATCCTACGAGCAGTACTTC; CDR3: CATSRDQGSYEQYF; J: TRBJ2-7; D: -; V: TRBV15; size: -
DNA: TGTGCCAGCAGCCCTACTCGACTCGTAGCGGGAGGGGAGACCCAGTACTTC; CDR3: CASSPTRLVAGGETQYF; J: TRBJ2-5; D: TRBD2; V: TRBV14; size: -